These 27 T cell receptor beta chains were sequenced from one sample in a study of T cells in women clearing cervical HPV infection. Clones were sequenced by immunoSEQ multiplex PCR, and TCRdb holds only the in-frame ones, with some missing. Its clone listing holds 25,000 to 35,000 clones. The sequenced sample was blood buffy coat. All receptors come from a woman aged 18-70 years with a cervical HPV16 infection that either progressed to CIN3+ or cleared (not recorded which).

In regard to this clone: The CDR3 end falls 3 residues outside the read, so it is completed with the germline J gene. The chain joins TRBV5-6 to TRBJ1-2; no clear D gene. V dropped 2 bases and J dropped 5 bases, with 7 bases sitting between them. Germline V gene sequence: CDR1 SGHDT, CDR2 YYEEEE. CDR3 size: 12 residues. The DNA read from the CDR3 is TGTGCCAGCAGCTTTACAGAGTATGGC. Its protein product is CASSFTEYG. The entire CDR3 is CASSFTEYGYTF.

A word on this clone: The read gets to within 3 residues of the CDR3 end, and the germline J gene fills in the rest. The rearrangement joins TRBV5-6 to TRBJ2-2; no reliable D call. In germline, CDR1 is SGHDT, CDR2 YYEEEE. The CDR3 consists of 13 residues. CDR3 region: CASSSLPGSPLFF. The sequenced CDR3 bases are TGTGCCAGCAGCTCCCTGCCAGGCTCACCG.

Remarks on this clone: With the read ending 3 residues before the CDR3 end, the germline J gene is used to fill in that end. This chain links TRBV11-3 with TRBJ1-1, with TRBD1 as a possible D gene (5 bases). CDR3 size: 13 residues. Trimming shortened V by 3 bases and J by 7 bases, and 12 bases separated the two germline ends. CDR1 and CDR2 (germline): SGHNT, YENEEA. The CDR3 reads CASSFRGVNEAFF. The covered CDR3 bases are TGTGCCAGCAGCTTTAGGGGTGTTAATGAA.

For this clone: Coverage ceases 3 residues before the CDR3 finishes, and the germline J gene fills in the end. This chain joins TRBV29-1 and TRBJ2-3, with a possible D match to TRBD1 (8 bases). The CDR3 length is 12 residues. Germline V gives CDR1 SQVTM, CDR2 ANQGSEA. The CDR3 here is CSAIRGRETQYF. CDR3 DNA, as far as it was read: TGCAGCGCGATCAGGGGGCGGGAGACG.

A note on this clone: The read terminates 3 residues before the CDR3 end, so the remaining end is supplied by the germline J gene. V is TRBV20-1 and J is TRBJ2-7, with 7 bases lining up with TRBD1. The V gene's germline CDR1 is DFQATT and CDR2 SNEGSKA (reference sequence). The junction had 11 bases not matched to a gene; V was cut back by 6 bases and J by 0 bases. CDR3 length: 15 residues. The CDR3 spells CSAEGDDRVSYEQYF. The part of the CDR3 DNA that was read is TGCAGTGCCGAGGGGGACGACAGGGTCTCCTACGAG.

Points on this clone: The read ends 3 residues early relative to the CDR3; the germline J gene fills the gap. The rearrangement joins TRBV7-9 to TRBJ1-1; 8 bases are a match to TRBD1. The germline CDR1 and CDR2 sequences are SEHNR and FQNEAQ (reference sequence). The CDR3 has 15 residues. V trimming: 5 bases; J trimming: 1 base; junction bases outside the gene matches: 6. The DNA read from the CDR3 is TGTGCCAGCAGCAAAACTGGACAGGGGAACACTGAA. Translation: CASSKTGQGNTE. The complete CDR3 protein is CASSKTGQGNTEAFF.

On this clone: The read ends 3 residues early relative to the CDR3; the germline J gene fills the gap. The gene calls are TRBV7-9 and TRBJ2-7, with 8 bases matching TRBD1. Per the germline V gene, CDR1 is SEHNR and CDR2 is FQNEAQ (reference sequence). V shed 3 bases and J 3 bases; nucleotides not matched to a gene: 4. This CDR3 has 14 amino acids. CDR3: CASSFPTGDYEQYF. The DNA read from the CDR3 is TGTGCCAGCAGCTTCCCGACAGGGGACTACGAG.

CDR3 DNA, as far as it was read: TGTGCCAGCAGCCCCCGACAGGGGGGACAAGAGACC. It yields the protein CASSPRQGGQET. The whole CDR3 reads CASSPRQGGQETQYF. V usage is TRBV7-2 and J usage is TRBJ2-5; the match to TRBD1 covers 9 bases. The CDR3 end is not reached by the read, which stops 3 residues before it; the germline J gene fills it in. With 5 bases clipped from V and 2 bases from J, the junction kept 6 bases outside the gene matches. Germline V gene data show CDR1 as SGHTA and CDR2 as FQGNSA. There are 15 residues in the CDR3.

With regard to this clone: The junction and the germline gene differ at one end; a read error may be behind it. Within the sample, other DNA sequences also encode this same CDR3. The CDR3: CASSLEKQGNTIYF. The CDR3 bases that were read are TGTGCCAGCAGCTTAGAGAAGCAGGGAAACACA. This rearrangement joins TRBV7-2 to TRBJ1-3; TRBD1 might be the D (5 bases). With the read ending 3 residues before the CDR3 end, the germline J gene is used to fill in that end. This CDR3 comprises 14 residues. CDR1 and CDR2 from the germline V gene are SGHTA and FQGNSA.

Note on this clone: The CDR3 end is not reached by the read, which stops 3 residues before it; the germline J gene fills it in. The rearrangement joins TRBV5-6 to TRBJ1-2; perhaps TRBD1 as D (5 bases). The V gene lost 7 bases and the J gene lost 7 bases, with 8 bases spanning the gap. The V gene's germline CDR1 is SGHDT and CDR2 YYEEEE. There are 10 residues in the CDR3. CDR3 DNA, as far as it was read: TGTGCCAGCGGGGGGGTTGGC. Residues: CASGGVG. The whole CDR3 sequence reads CASGGVGYTF.

As concerns this clone: The CDR3 extends 3 residues past the end of the read, so its final part is completed from the germline J gene. V and J are TRBV18 and TRBJ2-3; 11 bases are a match to TRBD2. Germline V gene lookup returns CDR1 KGHSH and CDR2 LQKENI. The CDR3 is made up of 16 amino acids. The CDR3 here is CASSPRLAGTQETQYF. CDR3 DNA, as far as it was read: TGTGCCAGCTCACCGCGACTAGCGGGGACCCAAGAGACG.

A note on this clone: The read falls 3 residues short of the CDR3 end, and the missing part is taken from the germline J gene. V and J are TRBV29-1 and TRBJ2-5; the D gene is possibly TRBD1 (5 bases). V was trimmed by 1 base and J by 1 base, leaving 7 bases between them. The CDR3 contains 13 residues. Germline V gives CDR1 SQVTM, CDR2 ANQGSEA. The CDR3 bases that were read are TGCAGCGTTGAAGTAGGGGCCCAAGAGACC. This codes for CSVEVGAQET. The full-length CDR3 reads as CSVEVGAQETQYF. The full variable domain, completed using reference TRBV29-1 and TRBJ2-5, is SAVISQKPSRDICQRGTSLTIQCQVDSQVTMMFWYRQQPGQSLTLIATANQGSEATYESGFVIDKFPISRPNLTFSTLTVSNMSPEDSSIYLCSVEVGAQETQYFGPGTRLLVL.

Concerning this clone itself: The CDR3 end is not reached by the read, which stops 3 residues before it; the germline J gene fills it in. The same CDR3 also results from other DNA sequences found in this sample. The V and J genes are TRBV30 and TRBJ1-3; a weak D match, TRBD1 (6 bases). V was shortened by 3 bases and J by 5 bases, with 20 bases between the two germline ends. Germline V gene lookup returns CDR1 GTSNPN and CDR2 SVGIG (reference sequence). This CDR3 region has 16 residues. The CDR3 reads CAWRPQGEGLRNTIYF. The covered CDR3 bases are TGTGCCTGGAGGCCACAGGGTGAGGGCCTACGAAACACC.

With respect to this clone: Germline and junction disagree at one end, which may indicate a read error. The read is 3 residues too short to cover the CDR3 end, so that end is filled in from the germline J gene. V and J are TRBV4-2 and TRBJ2-3, with 10 nucleotides matching TRBD1. CDR1 LGHNA and CDR2 YNFKEQ come from the germline V gene. The length of the CDR3 is 17 residues. The CDR3 protein is CASSQRAGTGVTDTQYF. CDR3 bases read: TGCGCCAGCAGCCAAAGGGCCGGGACAGGGGTTACAGATACG.

Note on this clone: The CDR3 end falls 3 residues outside the read, so it is completed with the germline J gene. This sequence joins TRBV4-1 and TRBJ1-2; D is perhaps TRBD1 (5 bases). The CDR3 consists of 16 residues. Germline assignment: CDR1 MGHRA and CDR2 YSYEKL. V was cut by 0 bases and J by 2 bases, with 13 bases left in between. CDR3 sequence reads: CASSQDPTGANYGYTF. Incomplete CDR3 DNA: TGCGCCAGCAGCCAAGACCCTACAGGCGCAAACTATGGC.

Comments on this clone: The read comes to an end 3 residues before the CDR3 does, leaving the germline J gene to fill in the end. This chain uses TRBV7-9 with TRBJ2-7; 10 nucleotides align to TRBD1. CDR1 and CDR2 from the germline V gene are SEHNR and FQNEAQ (reference sequence). This CDR3 is built from 15 residues. Trimming at V came to 5 bases and at J to 3 bases, leaving 7 bases not matched to a gene. The CDR3 DNA, read in part, is TGTGCCAGCAGCACGCGGACAGGGGGAAGCTACGAG. Its translation is CASSTRTGGSYE. The whole CDR3 protein reads CASSTRTGGSYEQYF.

In the case of this clone: The read halts 3 residues ahead of the CDR3 end, with the missing end drawn from the germline J gene. The gene calls are TRBV13 and TRBJ1-2; D is possibly TRBD1 (5 bases). Germline assignment: CDR1 PRHDT and CDR2 FYEKMQ (reference sequence). This CDR3 comprises 20 residues. The sequenced CDR3 bases are TGTGCCAGCAGCCGAAGATCTCTAGCGGGGGACCACCCCCTCACAGATACC. It yields the protein CASSRRSLAGDHPLTDT. The whole CDR3 reads CASSRRSLAGDHPLTDTYTF. Using reference TRBV13 and TRBJ1-2 for the parts outside the CDR3, the full variable domain is AAGVIQSPRHLIKEKRETATLKCYPIPRHDTVYWYQQGPGQDPQFLISFYEKMQSDKGSIPDRFSAQQFSDYHSELNMSSLELGDSALYFCASSRRSLAGDHPLTDTYTFGSGTRLTVV.

About this clone: The read ends 3 residues shy of where the CDR3 ends; the end is completed using the germline J gene. This chain connects TRBV6-1 to TRBJ1-2; D may be TRBD1 (5 bases). The CDR3 loop spans 14 amino acids. The germline gives CDR1 MNHNS, CDR2 SASEGT. The sequenced part of the CDR3 DNA is TGTGCCAGCAGTGAAACTAGCGGGGCCTACGAC. Its protein product is CASSETSGAYD. The full CDR3 is CASSETSGAYDYTF.

Remarks on this clone: The read comes to an end 3 residues before the CDR3 does, leaving the germline J gene to fill in the end. This CDR3 is also generated by other DNA sequences in the sample. The chain has TRBV5-1 and TRBJ1-1; 9 bases are shared with TRBD1. Trimming removed 4 bases from V and 3 bases from J; junction bases left unmatched: 4. This CDR3 is 14 amino acids long. Looked up from germline, CDR1 is SGHRS and CDR2 is YFSETQ. Partial CDR3 DNA: TGCGCCAGCAGCCGGGACAGGGCGTACACTGAA. Translated: CASSRDRAYTE. The whole CDR3 reads CASSRDRAYTEAFF.

About this clone itself: The missing CDR3 end, 3 residues past where the read stops, is filled in from the germline J gene. The chain is built from TRBV5-5 and TRBJ1-2, with D unclear. This CDR3 contains 14 residues. Germline CDR1 is SGHKS and CDR2 is YYEKEE (reference sequence). The sequenced CDR3 bases are TGTGCCAGCAGCTTGGAAGATTACGAGGTGGGC. Translation gives CASSLEDYEVG. The entire CDR3 protein reads CASSLEDYEVGYTF.

Regarding this clone: The DNA ends 3 residues before the CDR3 does, and the rest of the CDR3 is filled in from the germline J gene. The chain joins TRBV19 to TRBJ1-1; D gene unclear. Germline V gene lookup returns CDR1 LNHDA and CDR2 SQIVND (reference sequence). The CDR3 is 11 amino acids. Trimming took 10 bases from V and 3 from J, leaving 9 bases between them. The CDR3 reads CAIGTDTEAFF. CDR3 bases read: TGTGCCATTGGCACAGACACTGAA.

As regards this clone: The sequenced fragment ends 3 residues before the CDR3 boundary, so the rest is inferred from the germline J gene. The chain combines TRBV7-3 with TRBJ2-1; 15 bases fit TRBD2. Germline V CDR1 and CDR2: SGHTA, FQGTGA. V lost 4 bases, J lost 9 bases, and 1 base stayed unmatched. The CDR3 contains 14 residues. CDR3 in amino acids: CASSSGLAGGEQFF. Partial CDR3 DNA: TGTGCCAGCAGCTCGGGACTAGCGGGAGGTGAG.

Of note for this clone: The read comes to an end 3 residues before the CDR3 does, leaving the germline J gene to fill in the end. The genes are TRBV19 and TRBJ2-5; D is perhaps TRBD1 (6 bases). The CDR3 consists of 13 residues. V lost 3 bases to trimming and J lost 2 bases, with 7 bases between them. The germline V gene has CDR1 LNHDA and CDR2 SQIVND (reference sequence). The CDR3 spells CASSIGQQETQYF. Partial CDR3 DNA: TGTGCCAGTAGTATTGGACAGCAAGAGACC.

A word on this clone: The read comes to an end 3 residues before the CDR3 does, leaving the germline J gene to fill in the end. This rearrangement joins TRBV2 to TRBJ2-3, with TRBD1 matching over 7 bases. The CDR3 runs to 15 residues. Germline CDR1 and CDR2: SNHLY and FYNNEI. The covered CDR3 bases are TGTGCCAGCAACAGAGGGGGCAATAGCAATCAGCCG. It translates to CASNRGGNSNQP. The entire CDR3 protein reads CASNRGGNSNQPQYF.

CDR3 DNA, as far as it was read: TGTGCCAGCTCATCCCTTAGCGGGGGGGCCGCAGATACC. Its protein product is CASSSLSGGAADT. The full CDR3 protein is CASSSLSGGAADTYTF. V and J are TRBV18 and TRBJ1-2; a possible D gene is TRBD1 (6 bases). The missing CDR3 end, 3 residues past where the read stops, is filled in from the germline J gene. The CDR3 length is 16 residues. Germline V gene data show CDR1 as KGHSH and CDR2 as LQKENI.

To note about this clone: The CDR3 end falls 3 residues outside the read, so it is completed with the germline J gene. The chain is built from TRBV5-4 and TRBJ1-2; possibly TRBD1 for D (5 bases). With 3 bases removed from V and 1 base from J, the gap between germline ends came to 16 bases. The CDR3 extends over 16 amino acids. The germline V gene has CDR1 SGHNT and CDR2 YYREEE (reference sequence). This chain's CDR3 is CASSWGDWRVNYGYTF. The part of the CDR3 DNA that was read is TGTGCCAGCAGCTGGGGGGATTGGCGGGTTAACTATGGC.

Note on this clone: The junction does not match germline at one end; this may be a read error. The observed sequence ends 3 residues before the CDR3 terminus, with the missing tail filled in from the germline J gene. This chain joins TRBV29-1 and TRBJ1-2, with a possible D match to TRBD1 (6 bases). CDR1 SQVTM and CDR2 ANQGSEA come from the germline V gene. This CDR3 region has 15 residues. The CDR3 is CSVEGQLLTNYGYTF. The part of the CDR3 DNA that was read is TGCAGCGTGGAAGGACAGCTCCTAACGAACTATGGC. Drawing the rest from reference TRBV29-1 and TRBJ1-2, the complete variable domain is SAVISQKPSRDICQRGTSLTIQCQVDSQVTMMFWYRQQPGQSLTLIATANQGSEATYESGFVIDKFPISRPNLTFSTLTVSNMSPEDSSIYLCSVEGQLLTNYGYTFGSGTRLTVV.